Listed here are 15 T cell receptor beta chains from one sample, sequenced in a study of cytomegalovirus exposure and HLA in healthy donors. Clones were sequenced by immunoSEQ multiplex PCR, and TCRdb holds only the in-frame ones, with some missing. This table has tens of thousands of clones, 97% appearing once. Sequencing was done on a sample of PBMCs. Receptor source: a man between 25 and 39 years old in good health and CMV-seropositive.

This CDR3 reads CASSISQGGSGYTF. For the CDR3, the DNA is TGTGCCAGCAGCATTAGCCAGGGAGGAAGTGGCTACACCTTC. The chain recombines TRBV21-1 with TRBJ1-2. TRBV21-1 is termed a pseudogene. The CDR3 is 14 amino acids.

CDR3 nucleotide sequence: TGTGCCAGCAGCCAGGTACAGGGGGCCATTTTAGGGCACTACGAGCAGTACTTC. Its translation is CASSQVQGAILGHYEQYF. The chain recombines TRBV14 with TRBJ2-7; 9 bases line up with TRBD1. The CDR3 spans 18 residues. Trimming cost V 3 bases and J 3 bases; bases outside gene matches: 15. CDR1 and CDR2 from the germline V gene are SGHDN and FVKESK.

V gene TRBV28 combines with J gene TRBJ2-5, with TRBD2 matching over 10 bases. With V trimmed by 8 bases and J by 5 bases, 5 bases remained unmatched. This CDR3 contains 13 residues. Germline V gene lookup returns CDR1 MDHEN and CDR2 SYDVKM. The CDR3 is CASVAGGRETQYF. The CDR3 coding sequence is TGTGCCAGCGTAGCGGGAGGTCGGGAGACCCAGTACTTC.

The V call is TRBV27, the J call TRBJ1-1, with D possibly TRBD1 on 5 matching bases. This CDR3 contains 13 residues. Germline CDR1 MNHEY, CDR2 SMNVEV (reference sequence). Trimming stripped 5 bases from V and 5 bases from J, with 12 bases between. The CDR3 sequence is CASSPKRGTEAFF. For the CDR3, the DNA is TGTGCCAGCAGTCCGAAAAGGGGTACTGAAGCTTTCTTT.

This clone was detected once. The V gene is TRBV7-9, the J gene TRBJ2-7, with D unclear. In germline, CDR1 is SEHNR, CDR2 FQNEAQ (reference sequence). The CDR3 length is 14 residues. Trimming cost V 4 bases and J 5 bases, with 15 bases left between them. The CDR3 nucleotides are TGTGCCAGCAGCTCCCCAAAGTCGGTCGACGAGCAGTACTTC. This sequence encodes CASSSPKSVDEQYF. Combining the CDR3 with reference TRBV7-9 and TRBJ2-7 gives the whole variable domain DTGVSQNPRHKITKRGQNVTFRCDPISEHNRLYWYRQTLGQGPEFLTYFQNEAQLEKSRLLSDRFSAERPKGSFSTLEIQRTEQGDSAMYLCASSSPKSVDEQYFGPGTRLTVT.

DNA for the CDR3: TGCGCCAGCAGCCCTGAGGGGGGGCGCGATCAGCCCCAGCATTTT. Protein: CASSPEGGRDQPQHF. The rearrangement joins TRBV5-1 to TRBJ1-5, with D possibly matching TRBD1 (6 bases). The CDR3 extends over 15 amino acids. Trimming took 4 bases from V and 5 from J, leaving 16 bases between them. From germline, CDR1 is SGHRS and CDR2 YFSETQ.

The rearrangement joins TRBV4-1 to TRBJ1-5; 7 bases agree with TRBD1. Germline loops: CDR1 MGHRA, CDR2 YSYEKL. V shed 4 bases, J shed 6 bases, and the junction held 9 bases outside the gene matches. CDR3 length equals 15 residues. CDR3 in amino acids: CASSRLDRAGQPQHF. The CDR3 DNA reads as TGCGCCAGCAGCCGACTCGACAGGGCGGGTCAGCCCCAGCATTTT.

The V and J genes are TRBV28 and TRBJ2-3; TRBD1 is a possible D gene (6 bases). From germline, CDR1 is MDHEN and CDR2 SYDVKM. Trimming shortened V by 2 bases and J by 6 bases, and 15 bases separated the two germline ends. The CDR3 has 15 amino acids. This CDR3 is CASSLEVEQGDTQYF. Written as DNA, the CDR3 is TGTGCCAGCAGTTTAGAGGTCGAACAGGGTGATACGCAGTATTTT. The complete variable domain, with remaining parts taken from reference TRBV28 and TRBJ2-3, reads DVKVTQSSRYLVKRTGEKVFLECVQDMDHENMFWYRQDPGLGLRLIYFSYDVKMKEKGDIPEGYSVSREKKERFSLILESASTNQTSMYLCASSLEVEQGDTQYFGPGTRLTVL.

J is TRBJ2-2 and V is TRBV9; a possible D gene is TRBD1 (6 bases). CDR3 length equals 18 residues. Trimming stripped 4 bases from V and 1 base from J, with 20 bases between. Germline loops: CDR1 SGDLS, CDR2 YYNGEE. CDR3 nucleotide sequence: TGTGCCAGCAGCCTAACAGGGTCGGTGCTCCTGAACACCGGGGAGCTGTTTTTT. Protein: CASSLTGSVLLNTGELFF.

CDR3: CASSPPGQGAYNEQFF. In DNA, the CDR3 is TGTGCCAGCTCACCTCCGGGACAGGGAGCCTACAATGAGCAGTTCTTC. This rearrangement joins TRBV18 to TRBJ2-1; 9 bases match TRBD1. This CDR3 region has 16 residues. Unmatched junction bases numbered 5, after V lost 3 bases and J lost 2 bases. Germline CDR1 and CDR2: KGHSH and LQKENI.

This chain uses TRBV5-1 with TRBJ2-1; 10 bases agree with TRBD2. V was clipped by 4 bases and J by 7 bases; unmatched bases: 11. Germline V gene lookup returns CDR1 SGHRS and CDR2 YFSETQ. The CDR3 sequence is 16 residues long. Written as DNA, the CDR3 is TGCGCCAGCAGCCTCCTACTAGCGGGGTCTAAGAATGAGCAGTTCTTC. It specifies CASSLLLAGSKNEQFF.

This chain connects TRBV29-1 to TRBJ2-2, with 16 bases fitting TRBD2. V shed 6 bases and J 1 base; nucleotides not matched to a gene: 5. This CDR3 contains 17 residues. The germline gives CDR1 SQVTM, CDR2 ANQGSEA. DNA for the CDR3: TGCAGCGTCGGGACTAGCGGGAGGGCCGGGAACACCGGGGAGCTGTTTTTT. Its translation is CSVGTSGRAGNTGELFF.

V usage is TRBV13 and J usage is TRBJ2-2, with 9 positions matching TRBD2. Germline V gene sequence: CDR1 PRHDT, CDR2 FYEKMQ (reference sequence). V dropped 1 base and J dropped 7; count of bases not matched to a gene: 10. The CDR3 is made up of 17 amino acids. Written as DNA, the CDR3 is TGTGCCAGCAGCTTAGAGGTGCGGGAGGGCCGGATCGGGGAGCTGTTTTTT. Protein product: CASSLEVREGRIGELFF.

This rearrangement joins TRBV7-2 to TRBJ2-7, with D tentatively TRBD1 (6 bases). CDR3 length equals 15 residues. Germline-derived CDR1 and CDR2 are SGHTA and FQGNSA. The V gene lost 3 bases and the J gene lost 4 bases, with 16 bases spanning the gap. CDR3 sequence reads: CASSFTGSALYEQYF. The DNA of the CDR3 is TGTGCCAGCAGCTTTACAGGGTCCGCGCTTTACGAGCAGTACTTC.

The V and J genes are TRBV27 and TRBJ2-3; no clear D gene. The CDR3 length is 13 residues. V was pared by 2 bases and J by 2 bases, with 5 bases between. The V gene's germline CDR1 is MNHEY and CDR2 SMNVEV (reference sequence). The CDR3 loop is CASSLGVTDTQYF. The CDR3 nucleotides read TGTGCCAGCAGTTTAGGAGTCACAGATACGCAGTATTTT.